The rows below give T cell receptor beta chains drawn from one sample of a study of cytomegalovirus exposure and HLA in healthy donors. The assay was immunoSEQ multiplex PCR, and TCRdb's table has in-frame clones only and misses some. Seen here are 110,000 to 150,000 clones, roughly 93% observed once, and the top ten hold 1.8%. The material sequenced was PBMCs. The source is a man aged 18 to 30 in good health and CMV-seropositive. The CDR3 runs from the conserved cysteine through the conserved F or W. A D gene is named only where the DNA matches it firmly. Clone size is stated in some rows and not others, as once, few, many or a class when expanded.

TRBV19,TRBJ2-4,TRBD2,-,TGTGCCAGTTCCATCACCGGGAGGGGCGGGGGAAACATTCAGTACTTC,CASSITGRGGGNIQYF
TRBV5-1,TRBJ2-7,-,-,TGCGCCAGCAGCTTGTTCGAGGGTTACGAGCAGTACTTC,CASSLFEGYEQYF
TRBV28,TRBJ2-3,TRBD1,-,TGTGCCAGCAGTTTTAGGTTGCCGGGACAGGAAACTAGCACAGATACGCAGTATTTT,CASSFRLPGQETSTDTQYF
TRBV15,TRBJ1-2,-,-,TGTGCCACCAGCAGAGATGGACAGTCTTTCTATGGCTACACCTTC,CATSRDGQSFYGYTF
TRBV5-1,TRBJ1-1,TRBD1,-,TGCGCCAGCAGCAGGGACAGCGCAACGGTAGAAGCTTTCTTT,CASSRDSATVEAFF
TRBV11-2,TRBJ2-7,TRBD2,-,TGTGCCAGCAGCTCTTCGACTAGCGGTGCCTACGAGCAGTACTTC,CASSSSTSGAYEQYF
TRBV5-1,TRBJ1-1,TRBD1,once,TGCGCCAGCAGCCTCGGGACAGTTCCAATGAACACTGAAGCTTTCTTT,CASSLGTVPMNTEAFF
TRBV7-8,TRBJ2-1,TRBD1,-,TGTGCCAGCAGCTCCGGACAGGGGTGGAATGAGCAGTTCTTC,CASSSGQGWNEQFF
TRBV7-3,TRBJ2-3,-,-,TGTGCCAGCAGCGAACTAGGAGGGACCGGCACGCAGTATTTT,CASSELGGTGTQYF
TRBV9,TRBJ2-2,-,-,TGTGCCAGCAGCGTAGCTCCAGGGAGGACTGGGGAGCTGTTTTTT,CASSVAPGRTGELFF
TRBV5-1,TRBJ2-1,TRBD1,-,TGCGCCAGCTTCCGGGACAGCTACAATGAGCAGTTCTTC,CASFRDSYNEQFF
TRBV5-1,TRBJ2-3,TRBD1,-,TGCGCCAGCAGACTGGGACAGAACACAGATACGCAGTATTTT,CASRLGQNTDTQYF
TRBV9,TRBJ1-2,-,-,TGTGCCAGCAGCTCCACAGCTTTCCCTAACTATGGCTACACCTTC,CASSSTAFPNYGYTF
TRBV5-1,TRBJ2-2,-,-,TGCGCCAGCAGCTTTTATTCGAACACCGGGGAGCTGTTTTTT,CASSFYSNTGELFF
TRBV15,TRBJ1-5,TRBD1,-,TGTGCCACCAGCATCGCCACAGGGGCGAACAATCAGCCCCAGCATTTT,CATSIATGANNQPQHF
TRBV9,TRBJ2-1,TRBD2,-,TGTGCCAGCCAACGGGACTACTCTTTCTCATACAATGAGCAGTTCTTC,CASQRDYSFSYNEQFF
TRBV6-9,TRBJ2-5,-,-,TGTGCCAGCAGTAGCCAGACTCAAGAGACCCAGTACTTC,CASSSQTQETQYF
TRBV30,TRBJ2-2,TRBD1,-,TGTGCCTCCGACAGGGGGAACGGGGAGCTGTTTTTT,CASDRGNGELFF
TRBV9,TRBJ2-3,-,-,TGTGCCAGCAGCGTACTCCCGGCGGGGGCGAGGGGTATAGATACGCAGTATTTT,CASSVLPAGARGIDTQYF
TRBV29-1,TRBJ2-7,-,-,TGCAGCGTTGGCCTAGCGTCTACGGGGTTCGGGGAGCAGTACTTC,CSVGLASTGFGEQYF
TRBV5-4,TRBJ2-3,TRBD1,-,TGTGCCAGCGGACAGGGGGCCCAAGATACGCAGTATTTT,CASGQGAQDTQYF
TRBV6-6,TRBJ2-7,-,-,TGTGCCAGCAGTTACTCTAGTAGCGCCTACGAGCAGTACTTC,CASSYSSSAYEQYF
TRBV5-1,TRBJ2-1,TRBD2,-,TGCGCCAGCAGCACGTTAGCGGGAGGGCCCTACAATGAGCAGTTCTTC,CASSTLAGGPYNEQFF
TRBV5-6,TRBJ2-7,-,-,TGTGCCAGCACCACCCAGGGGGGTATGACCTACGAGCAGTACTTC,CASTTQGGMTYEQYF
TRBV7-9,TRBJ2-1,-,-,TGTGCCAGCAGCTTAGCGCGGGGGCTCTCCTACAATGAGCAGTTCTTC,CASSLARGLSYNEQFF
TRBV2,TRBJ1-5,TRBD1,-,TGTGCCAGCAGTGCGGGACAGGGAGGTGGGTATAGCAATCAGCCCCAGCATTTT,CASSAGQGGGYSNQPQHF
TRBV5-6,TRBJ2-2,TRBD2,-,TGTGCCAGCAGCCACCCTAAAGGAGCGGGAGGACTAATCACCGGGGAGCTGTTTTTT,CASSHPKGAGGLITGELFF
TRBV29-1,TRBJ2-7,-,once,TGCAGCGTTGATTCTCCGCTAGGGGGGGGGTACGAGCAGTACTTC,CSVDSPLGGGYEQYF
TRBV5-1,TRBJ2-1,-,-,TGCGCCAGCAGCTTGGACTACTTTGAGCAGTTCTTC,CASSLDYFEQFF
TRBV28,TRBJ1-2,-,-,TGTGCCAGCAGTTCGCCCGAGGGACATATGGAGGGCTACACCTTC,CASSSPEGHMEGYTF
TRBV4-1,TRBJ1-1,-,-,TGCGCCAGCAGCCAAGGTGCCCCGGGGTTCATGAACACTGAAGCTTTCTTT,CASSQGAPGFMNTEAFF
TRBV4-2,TRBJ2-7,TRBD2,-,TGTGCCAGCAGCCAAGTGATTAGCGGGTACGAGCAGTACTTC,CASSQVISGYEQYF
TRBV4-2,TRBJ1-5,-,-,TGTGCCAGCAGCCTAACGCCTTTAGGGAGTTATAGCAATCAGCCCCAGCATTTT,CASSLTPLGSYSNQPQHF
TRBV4-2,TRBJ2-6,-,-,TGTGCCAGCAGCCAAGATACAGGTAACGTCCTGACTTTC,CASSQDTGNVLTF
TRBV7-9,TRBJ2-1,TRBD1,once,TGTGCCAGCAGCGACAGGGACAGGGGTAATGAGCAGTTCTTC,CASSDRDRGNEQFF
TRBV5-6,TRBJ2-7,TRBD1,-,TGTGCCAGCAGCGGGGGACAGAGGCCCTACGAGCAGTACTTC,CASSGGQRPYEQYF
TRBV6-5,TRBJ2-3,-,-,TGTGCCAGCAGTTCCTTGACTACAGATACGCAGTATTTT,CASSSLTTDTQYF
TRBV18,TRBJ2-7,-,-,TGTGCCAGCTCACCACGCGGGCCTCCCTACGAGCAGTACTTC,CASSPRGPPYEQYF
TRBV9,TRBJ2-3,TRBD2,-,TGTGCCAGCAGCGTAGGGACTAGACTTCACACAGATACGCAGTATTTT,CASSVGTRLHTDTQYF
TRBV27,TRBJ2-1,-,-,TGTGCCAGCAGTTCTTCCCTTGGCGTCAGGGGTGAGCAGTTCTTC,CASSSSLGVRGEQFF
TRBV15,TRBJ1-1,-,-,TGTGCCACCAGCAGAGATACAGGGTTAGCTTTCTTT,CATSRDTGLAFF
TRBV5-1,TRBJ2-5,TRBD2,-,TGCGCCAGCAGCATATCCGGGACTAGCGGGCGCACCTTCCCGGAGACCCAGTACTTC,CASSISGTSGRTFPETQYF